Listed here are 9 T cell receptor beta chains from one sample, sequenced in a study of metastatic and nonmetastatic thyroid tumors. TCRdb used MiXCR to call clones anew from the PCR reads. The profile shows about 23,000 clones, 20% of them singletons. All patients were treatment-naive before thyroid surgery. The material sequenced was blood. The receptors stem from a female donor with papillary thyroid cancer or a benign thyroid nodule (not recorded which). Some clones in this sample may be carry-over from other donors' samples.

The genes are TRBV7-2 and TRBJ1-2; D gene unclear. Germline CDR1 reads SGHTA; CDR2 reads FQGNSA. The CDR3 has 14 amino acids. V lost 2 bases, J lost 1 base, and 8 bases lay in between. The CDR3 DNA sequence: TGTGCCAGCAGCTTATTACAGCATAACTATGGCTACACCTTC. Translated, it gives CASSLLQHNYGYTF.

This clone has at least ten counts. The V gene is TRBV28, the J gene TRBJ2-5; 8 bases line up with TRBD2. The germline gives CDR1 MDHEN, CDR2 SYDVKM. V lost 5 bases and J lost 5; bases outside the gene matches: 10. The CDR3 runs to 15 residues. The CDR3 DNA sequence: TGTGCCAGCAGTCCCGCCTCGGGGGGGGGGGAGACCCAGTACTTC. Encoded protein: CASSPASGGGETQYF.

In this sample, this clone turned up many times. The J gene is TRBJ1-2, the V gene TRBV19; D might be TRBD1 (6 bases). The V and J ends lost 7 bases and 0 bases respectively, with 18 bases between them. The germline gives CDR1 LNHDA, CDR2 SQIVND (reference sequence). The length of the CDR3 is 16 residues. CDR3 sequence: CASTAYGQTANYGYTF. The CDR3 DNA sequence: TGTGCCAGTACCGCTTATGGACAGACCGCTAACTATGGCTACACCTTC.

The chain carries TRBV7-8 and TRBJ2-7, with 9 bases fitting TRBD1. Germline V gene data show CDR1 as SGHVS and CDR2 as FQNEAQ. The CDR3 has 12 residues. J was trimmed by 6 bases and V by 4 bases; bases with no gene match: 1. In DNA form, the CDR3 reads TGTGCCAGCAGCTCACAGGGGGCCGAGCAGTACTTC. As protein: CASSSQGAEQYF.

This clone came up a few times. The rearrangement links TRBV19 to TRBJ1-5; 9 bases are a match to TRBD1. Germline V gives CDR1 LNHDA, CDR2 SQIVND (reference sequence). The CDR3 is made up of 13 amino acids. J was trimmed by 6 bases and V by 8 bases; bases with no gene match: 5. The CDR3 DNA reads TGTGCCAGTTCTACAGGGGGCATTCAGCCCCAGCATTTT. Amino acids: CASSTGGIQPQHF.

This clone was seen repeatedly, ten times or more. The rearrangement joins TRBV7-2 to TRBJ1-6; TRBD1 matches 7 bases. CDR1 is SGHTA and CDR2 is FQGNSA in the germline V gene. V lost 3 bases and J lost 0; bases outside the gene matches: 5. This CDR3 spans 17 amino acids. The DNA of the CDR3 is TGTGCCAGCAGCTTCGGACAGGCAAGCTCCTATAATTCACCCCTCCACTTT. It is translated as CASSFGQASSYNSPLHF.

The J gene is TRBJ2-7, the V gene TRBV28, with no clear D. The length of the CDR3 is 12 residues. Germline V gene sequence: CDR1 MDHEN, CDR2 SYDVKM. The V and J ends lost 1 base and 7 bases respectively, with 8 bases between them. The CDR3 region is CASSLSSLEQYF. In DNA, the CDR3 is TGTGCCAGCAGTTTATCCAGTTTAGAGCAGTACTTC.

This clone came up a few times. Mismatch with germline at one junction end may stem from a read error. This rearrangement joins TRBV12-3 or TRBV12-4 to TRBJ2-2; tentatively, D is TRBD2 (6 bases). The CDR3 is 14 amino acids. In DNA form, the CDR3 reads TGTTCCAGCAGGCCCGGGGGTAGGACCGGTGAGCTGTTTTTT. Protein: CSSRPGGRTGELFF.

The chain joins TRBV11-2 to TRBJ2-7; 9 nucleotides match TRBD1. V dropped 5 bases and J dropped 7; count of bases not matched to a gene: 9. Germline lookup yields CDR1 SGHAT and CDR2 FQNNGV. The CDR3 is made up of 14 amino acids. Here the CDR3 DNA reads TGTGCCAGCAGCGAGGGACAGGGAATGGGAGAGCAGTACTTC. Translated: CASSEGQGMGEQYF.